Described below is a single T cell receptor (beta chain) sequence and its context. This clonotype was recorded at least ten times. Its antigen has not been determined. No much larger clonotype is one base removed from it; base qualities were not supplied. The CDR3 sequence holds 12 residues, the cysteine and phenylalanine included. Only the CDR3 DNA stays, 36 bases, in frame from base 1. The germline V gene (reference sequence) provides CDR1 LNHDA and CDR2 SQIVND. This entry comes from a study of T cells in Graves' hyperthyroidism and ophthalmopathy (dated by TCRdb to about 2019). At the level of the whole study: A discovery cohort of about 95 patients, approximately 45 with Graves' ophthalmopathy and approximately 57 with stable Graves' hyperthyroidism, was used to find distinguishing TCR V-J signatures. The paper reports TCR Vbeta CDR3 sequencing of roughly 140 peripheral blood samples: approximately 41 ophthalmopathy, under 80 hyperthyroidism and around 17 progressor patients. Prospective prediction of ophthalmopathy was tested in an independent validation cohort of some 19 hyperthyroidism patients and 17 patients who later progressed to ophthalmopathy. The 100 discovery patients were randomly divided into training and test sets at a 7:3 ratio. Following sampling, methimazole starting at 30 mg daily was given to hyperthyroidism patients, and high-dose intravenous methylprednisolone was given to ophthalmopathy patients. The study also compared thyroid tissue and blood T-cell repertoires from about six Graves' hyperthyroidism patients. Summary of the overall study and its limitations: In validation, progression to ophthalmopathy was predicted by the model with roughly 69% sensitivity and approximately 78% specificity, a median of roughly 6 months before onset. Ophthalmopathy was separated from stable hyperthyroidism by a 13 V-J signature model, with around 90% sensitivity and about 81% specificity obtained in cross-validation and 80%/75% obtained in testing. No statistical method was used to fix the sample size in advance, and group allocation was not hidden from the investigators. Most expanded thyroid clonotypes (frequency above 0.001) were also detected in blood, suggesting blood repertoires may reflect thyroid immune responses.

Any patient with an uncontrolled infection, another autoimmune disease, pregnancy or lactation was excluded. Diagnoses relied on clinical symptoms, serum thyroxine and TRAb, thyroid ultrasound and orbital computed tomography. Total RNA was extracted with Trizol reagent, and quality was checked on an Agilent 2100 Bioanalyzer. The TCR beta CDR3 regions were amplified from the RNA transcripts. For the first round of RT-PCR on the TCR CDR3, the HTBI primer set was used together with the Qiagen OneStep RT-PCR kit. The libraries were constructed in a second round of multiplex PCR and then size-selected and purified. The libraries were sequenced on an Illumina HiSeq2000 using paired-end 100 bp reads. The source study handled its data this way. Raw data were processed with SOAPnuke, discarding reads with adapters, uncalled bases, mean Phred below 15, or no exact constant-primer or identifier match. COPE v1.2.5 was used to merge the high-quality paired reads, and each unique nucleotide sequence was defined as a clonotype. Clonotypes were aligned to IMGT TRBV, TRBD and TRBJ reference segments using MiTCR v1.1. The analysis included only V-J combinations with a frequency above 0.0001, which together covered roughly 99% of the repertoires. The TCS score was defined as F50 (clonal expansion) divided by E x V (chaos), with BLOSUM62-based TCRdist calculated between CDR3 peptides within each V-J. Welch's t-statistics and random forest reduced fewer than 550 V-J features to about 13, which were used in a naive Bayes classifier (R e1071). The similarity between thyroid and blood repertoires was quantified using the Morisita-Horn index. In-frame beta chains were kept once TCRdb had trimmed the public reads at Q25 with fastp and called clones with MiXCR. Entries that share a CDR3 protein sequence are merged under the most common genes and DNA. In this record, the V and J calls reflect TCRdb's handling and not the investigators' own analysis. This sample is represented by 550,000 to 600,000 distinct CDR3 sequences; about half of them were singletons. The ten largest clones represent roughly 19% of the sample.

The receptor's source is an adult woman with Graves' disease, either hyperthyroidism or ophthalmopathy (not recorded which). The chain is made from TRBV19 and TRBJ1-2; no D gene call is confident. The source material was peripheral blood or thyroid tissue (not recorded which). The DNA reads TGTGGTACCGGTGGGATAGACTATGGCTACACCTTC. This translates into CGTGGIDYGYTF. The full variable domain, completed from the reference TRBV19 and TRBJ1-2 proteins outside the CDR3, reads DGGITQSPKYLFRKEGQNVTLSCEQNLNHDAMYWYRQDPGQGLRLIYYSQIVNDFQKGDIAEGYSVSREKKESFPLTVTSAQKNPTAFYLCGTGGIDYGYTFGSGTRLTVV.